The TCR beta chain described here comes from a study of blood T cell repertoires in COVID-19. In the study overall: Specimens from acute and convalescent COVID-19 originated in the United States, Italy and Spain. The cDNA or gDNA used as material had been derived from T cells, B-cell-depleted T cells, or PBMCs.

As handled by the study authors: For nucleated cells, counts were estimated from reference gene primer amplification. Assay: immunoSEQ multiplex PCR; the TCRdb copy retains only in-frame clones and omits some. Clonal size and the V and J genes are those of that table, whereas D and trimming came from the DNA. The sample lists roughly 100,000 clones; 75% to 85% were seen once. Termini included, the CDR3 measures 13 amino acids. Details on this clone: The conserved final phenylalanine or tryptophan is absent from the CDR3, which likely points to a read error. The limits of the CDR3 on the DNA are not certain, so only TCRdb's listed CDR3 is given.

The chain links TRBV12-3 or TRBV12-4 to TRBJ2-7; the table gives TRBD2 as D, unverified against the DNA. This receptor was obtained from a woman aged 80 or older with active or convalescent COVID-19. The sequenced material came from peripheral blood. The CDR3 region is CASSLSSSGKRRL.